The T cell receptor beta chain described here comes from a study of control samples from healthy donors and cancer patients. Assay: immunoSEQ multiplex PCR; the TCRdb copy retains only in-frame clones and omits some. The sample holds around 19,000 clones, approximately 80% seen once. The CDR3 is 15 residues long. Germline loops: CDR1 DFQATT, CDR2 SNEGSKA (reference sequence). V lost 3 bases and J 5 bases, leaving 14 bases between the germline ends. The sequence derives from an older man with head and neck cancer. The chain links TRBV20-1 to TRBJ1-6; maybe TRBD1 (6 bases). The source material was PBMCs. In DNA, the CDR3 is TGCAGTGCTAGTCTCACAGGGTCTGATAATTCACCCCTCCACTTT. Its protein is CSASLTGSDNSPLHF.